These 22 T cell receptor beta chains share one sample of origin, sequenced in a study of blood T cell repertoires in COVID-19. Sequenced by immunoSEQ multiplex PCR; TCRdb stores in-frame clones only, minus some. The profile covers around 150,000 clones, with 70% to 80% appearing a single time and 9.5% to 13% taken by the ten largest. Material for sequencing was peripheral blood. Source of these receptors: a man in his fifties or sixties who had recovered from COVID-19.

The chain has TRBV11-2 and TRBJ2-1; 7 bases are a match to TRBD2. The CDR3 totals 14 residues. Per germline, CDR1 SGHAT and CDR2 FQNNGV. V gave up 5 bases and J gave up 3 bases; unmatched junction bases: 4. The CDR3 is CASSLSGVYNEQFF. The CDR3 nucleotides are TGTGCCAGCAGCCTCAGCGGGGTCTACAATGAGCAGTTCTTC.

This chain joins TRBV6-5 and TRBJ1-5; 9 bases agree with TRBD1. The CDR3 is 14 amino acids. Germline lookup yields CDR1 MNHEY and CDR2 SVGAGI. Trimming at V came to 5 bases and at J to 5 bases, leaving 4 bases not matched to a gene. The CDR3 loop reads CASSPGQGHQPQHF. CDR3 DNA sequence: TGTGCCAGCAGTCCGGGACAGGGACATCAGCCCCAGCATTTT.

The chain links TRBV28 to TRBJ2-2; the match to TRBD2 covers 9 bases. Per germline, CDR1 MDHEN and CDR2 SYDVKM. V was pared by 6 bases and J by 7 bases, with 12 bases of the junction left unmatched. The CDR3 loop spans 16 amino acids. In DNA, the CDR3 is TGTGCCAGCAGGTCGGGCGGGAGGGCCATAAACGGGGAGCTGTTTTTT. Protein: CASRSGGRAINGELFF.

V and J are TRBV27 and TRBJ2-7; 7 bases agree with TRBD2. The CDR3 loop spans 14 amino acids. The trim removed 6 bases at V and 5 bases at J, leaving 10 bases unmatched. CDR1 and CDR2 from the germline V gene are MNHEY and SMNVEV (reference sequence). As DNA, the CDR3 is TGTGCCAGCAGGGCGGGAGCGCGAGGGGACGAGCAGTACTTC. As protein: CASRAGARGDEQYF.

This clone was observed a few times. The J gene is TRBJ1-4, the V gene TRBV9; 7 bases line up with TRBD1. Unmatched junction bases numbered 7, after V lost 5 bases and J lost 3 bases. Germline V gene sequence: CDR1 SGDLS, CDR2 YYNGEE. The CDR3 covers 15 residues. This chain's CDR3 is CASSQGEIANEKLFF. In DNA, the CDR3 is TGTGCCAGCAGTCAGGGGGAAATTGCTAATGAAAAACTGTTTTTT.

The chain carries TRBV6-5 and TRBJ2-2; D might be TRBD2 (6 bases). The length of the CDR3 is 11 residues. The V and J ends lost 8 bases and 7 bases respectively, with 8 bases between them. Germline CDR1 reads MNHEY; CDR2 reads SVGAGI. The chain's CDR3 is CASWRDGELFF. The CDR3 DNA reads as TGTGCCAGCTGGAGGGACGGGGAGCTGTTTTTT.

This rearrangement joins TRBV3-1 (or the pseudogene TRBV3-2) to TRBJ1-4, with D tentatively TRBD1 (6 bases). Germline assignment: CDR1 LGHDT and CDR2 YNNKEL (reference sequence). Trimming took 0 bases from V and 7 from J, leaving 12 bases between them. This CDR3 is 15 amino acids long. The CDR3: CASSQDAGAPEKLFF. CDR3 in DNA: TGTGCCAGCAGCCAAGATGCGGGGGCGCCTGAAAAACTGTTTTTT.

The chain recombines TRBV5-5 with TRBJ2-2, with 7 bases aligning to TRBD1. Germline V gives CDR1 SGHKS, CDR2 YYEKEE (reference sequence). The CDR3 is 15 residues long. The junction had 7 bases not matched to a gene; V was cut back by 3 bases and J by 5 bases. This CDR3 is CASSSVTGSTGELFF. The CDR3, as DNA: TGTGCCAGCAGCTCGGTGACAGGGTCGACCGGGGAGCTGTTTTTT.

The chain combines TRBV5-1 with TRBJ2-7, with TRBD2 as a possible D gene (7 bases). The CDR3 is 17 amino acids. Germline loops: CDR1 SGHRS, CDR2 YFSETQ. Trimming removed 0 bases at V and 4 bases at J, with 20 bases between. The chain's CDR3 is CASSLVGGGVLVYEQYF. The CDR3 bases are TGCGCCAGCAGCTTGGTCGGCGGGGGCGTATTGGTATACGAGCAGTACTTC.

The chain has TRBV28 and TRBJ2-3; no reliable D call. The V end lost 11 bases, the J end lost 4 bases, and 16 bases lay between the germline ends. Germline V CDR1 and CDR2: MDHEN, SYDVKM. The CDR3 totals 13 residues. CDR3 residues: CASITGFADTQYF. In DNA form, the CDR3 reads TGTGCCTCTATAACGGGTTTCGCAGATACGCAGTATTTT.

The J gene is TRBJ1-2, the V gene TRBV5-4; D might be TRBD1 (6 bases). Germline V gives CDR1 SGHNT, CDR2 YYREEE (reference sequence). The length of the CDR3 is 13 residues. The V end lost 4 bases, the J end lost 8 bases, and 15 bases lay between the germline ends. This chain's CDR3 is CASSPNREWGYTF. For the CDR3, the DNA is TGTGCCAGCAGCCCCAACAGGGAATGGGGCTACACCTTC. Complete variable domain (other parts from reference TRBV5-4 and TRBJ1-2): ETGVTQSPTHLIKTRGQQVTLRCSSQSGHNTVSWYQQALGQGPQFIFQYYREEENGRGNFPPRFSGLQFPNYSSELNVNALELDDSALYLCASSPNREWGYTFGSGTRLTVV.

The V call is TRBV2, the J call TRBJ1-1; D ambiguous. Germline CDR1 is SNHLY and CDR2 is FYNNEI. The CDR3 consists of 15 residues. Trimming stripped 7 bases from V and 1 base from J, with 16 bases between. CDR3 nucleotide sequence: TGTGCCAGCACCCCGGAGGGTACCTCGAACACTGAAGCTTTCTTT. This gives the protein CASTPEGTSNTEAFF. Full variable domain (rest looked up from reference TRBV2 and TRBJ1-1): EPEVTQTPSHQVTQMGQEVILRCVPISNHLYFYWYRQILGQKVEFLVSFYNNEISEKSEIFDDQFSVERPDGSNFTLKIRSTKLEDSAMYFCASTPEGTSNTEAFFGQGTRLTVV.

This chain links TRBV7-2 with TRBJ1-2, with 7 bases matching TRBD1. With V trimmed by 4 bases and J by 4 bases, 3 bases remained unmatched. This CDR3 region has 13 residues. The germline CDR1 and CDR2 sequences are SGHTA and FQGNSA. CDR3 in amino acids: CASSSGQLYGYTF. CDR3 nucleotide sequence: TGTGCCAGCAGCTCGGGACAGCTCTATGGCTACACCTTC.

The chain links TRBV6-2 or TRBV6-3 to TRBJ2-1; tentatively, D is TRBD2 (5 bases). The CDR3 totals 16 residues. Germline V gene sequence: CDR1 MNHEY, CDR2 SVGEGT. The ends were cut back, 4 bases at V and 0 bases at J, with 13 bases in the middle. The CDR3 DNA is TGTGCCAGCAGTTTCCCTCCGGGGAGCTCCTACAATGAGCAGTTCTTC. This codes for CASSFPPGSSYNEQFF.

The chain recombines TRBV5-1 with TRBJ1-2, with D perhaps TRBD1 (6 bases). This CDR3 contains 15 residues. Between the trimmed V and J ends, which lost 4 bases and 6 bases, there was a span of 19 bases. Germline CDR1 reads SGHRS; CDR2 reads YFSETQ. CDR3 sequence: CASSETTGTYNGYTF. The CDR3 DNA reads TGCGCCAGCAGCGAAACTACAGGGACATATAATGGCTACACCTTC.

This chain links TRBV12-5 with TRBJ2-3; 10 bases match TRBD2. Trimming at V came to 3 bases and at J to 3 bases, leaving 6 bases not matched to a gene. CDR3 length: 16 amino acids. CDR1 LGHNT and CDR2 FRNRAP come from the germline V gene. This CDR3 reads CASGFVTSGETDTQYF. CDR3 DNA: TGTGCTAGTGGTTTTGTCACTAGCGGGGAGACAGATACGCAGTATTTT.

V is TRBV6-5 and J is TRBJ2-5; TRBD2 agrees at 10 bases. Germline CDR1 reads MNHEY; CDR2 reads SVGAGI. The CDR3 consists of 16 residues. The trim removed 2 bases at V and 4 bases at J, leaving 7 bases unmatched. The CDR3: CASSYGQRGGVETQYF. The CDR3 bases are TGTGCCAGCAGTTACGGCCAGCGGGGGGGGGTAGAGACCCAGTACTTC.

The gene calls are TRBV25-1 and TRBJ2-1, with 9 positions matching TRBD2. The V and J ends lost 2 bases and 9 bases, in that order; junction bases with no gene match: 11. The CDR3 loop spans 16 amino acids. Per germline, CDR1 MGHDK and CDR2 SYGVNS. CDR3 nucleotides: TGTGCCAGCAGTGAACTACGGCGGGGGGGCCGATTTGAGCAGTTCTTC. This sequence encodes CASSELRRGGRFEQFF. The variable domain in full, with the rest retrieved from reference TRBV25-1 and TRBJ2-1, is EADIYQTPRYLVIGTGKKITLECSQTMGHDKMYWYQQDPGMELHLIHYSYGVNSTEKGDLSSESTVSRIRTEHFPLTLESARPSHTSQYLCASSELRRGGRFEQFFGPGTRLTVL.

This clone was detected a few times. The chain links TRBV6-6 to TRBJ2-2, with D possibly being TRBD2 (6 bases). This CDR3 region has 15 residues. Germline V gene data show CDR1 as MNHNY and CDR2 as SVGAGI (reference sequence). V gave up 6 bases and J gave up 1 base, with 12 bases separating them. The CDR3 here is CASRPSGGNTGELFF. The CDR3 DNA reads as TGTGCCAGCAGGCCCTCCGGGGGGAACACCGGGGAGCTGTTTTTT.

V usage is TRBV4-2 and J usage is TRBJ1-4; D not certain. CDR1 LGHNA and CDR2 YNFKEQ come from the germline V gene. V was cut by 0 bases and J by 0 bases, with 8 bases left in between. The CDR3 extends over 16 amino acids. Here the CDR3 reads CASSQEAGTTNEKLFF. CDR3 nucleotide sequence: TGTGCCAGCAGCCAAGAGGCAGGTACAACTAATGAAAAACTGTTTTTT.

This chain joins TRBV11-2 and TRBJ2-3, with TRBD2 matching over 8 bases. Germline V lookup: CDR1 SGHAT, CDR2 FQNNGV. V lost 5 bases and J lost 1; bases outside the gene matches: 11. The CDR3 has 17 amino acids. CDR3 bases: TGTGCCAGCAGCCCAACCCGGGCGGGGGGACGCACAGATACGCAGTATTTT. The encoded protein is CASSPTRAGGRTDTQYF.

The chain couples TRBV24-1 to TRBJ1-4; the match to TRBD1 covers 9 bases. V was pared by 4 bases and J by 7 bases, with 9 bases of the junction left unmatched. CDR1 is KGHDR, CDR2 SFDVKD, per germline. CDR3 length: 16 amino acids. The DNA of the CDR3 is TGTGCCACCAGTGACAGCCCCGGGACAGGGAGTGAAAAACTGTTTTTT. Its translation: CATSDSPGTGSEKLFF.